This TCR beta chain came from a study of read filtering for tumor transcriptome and immune sequencing. Looking at the study overall: RNA-seq yielded only roughly 75 to 1273 TCR reads, IR-seq about 3.5 to 10.27 million.

The trim removed 6 bases at V and 0 bases at J, leaving 13 bases unmatched. The germline V gene encodes CDR1 MNHNS and CDR2 SASEGT. The CDR3 contains 18 residues. This clonotype came up many times. The antigen remains undetermined. This library used roughly 400 ng RNA and molecular barcoded adaptors spanning alpha/delta and beta/gamma chains. MiXCR, run by TCRdb on the reads, gives a single entry per CDR3 protein. The profile shows about 58,000 distinct CDR3 sequences, over 9% of them singletons. Study conclusions and caveats: Without single-read clonotypes, shared clonotype proportions correlated more between IR-seq and RNA-seq.

Sequencing was done on a sample of a population of CD138-negative cells sorted from bone marrow. The sequence came from a donor older than 35 with multiple myeloma. V usage is TRBV6-1 and J usage is TRBJ1-1, with TRBD1 matching 10 bases. DNA of the CDR3: TGTGCCAGCAGCGAGGGGACAGGGGCTACCAGCATGAACACTGAAGCTTTCTTT. Translated: CASSEGTGATSMNTEAFF.